This T cell receptor beta chain was captured by sequencing in a study of vaccination and CD4 T cells after COVID-19. As for the study in general: Post-COVID draws followed diagnosis by a median 101 days (range 35 to 161).

Indicated time point: late sampling 161 to 241 days after vaccination in a few convalescent patients. Treatment here: roughly 10-day PBMC culture with coronavirus spike peptide pools or control peptides (ViraFEST assay). The Oncomine TCR Beta short-read assay was what sequenced the DNA obtained from cultured CD4+ T cells. TCRdb ran MiXCR on the PCR reads and lists one entry per CDR3 protein. The sample lists about 25,000 distinct CDR3 sequences; about 31% were seen once. The CDR3 runs 17 residues. Germline-derived CDR1 and CDR2 are MNHEY and SMNVEV (reference sequence). The V gene end was trimmed by 6 bases and the J gene end by 3 bases; junction bases not matched to a gene: 10. Notes on this clonotype: The antigen is not known.

The chain links TRBV27 to TRBJ2-1; 11 bases agree with TRBD2. The material was CD4+ T cells from blood, cultured in vitro, obtained about 7 months after SARS-CoV-2 vaccination. This receptor was taken from a human donor who had recovered from COVID-19. In DNA, the CDR3 is TGTGCCAGCAGACCGAATTTCGGGACTAGCGGCTACAATGAGCAGTTCTTC. It encodes CASRPNFGTSGYNEQFF.